This paragraph reports one TCR beta chain. Its cognate antigen is unknown. The sample belongs to a study of cytomegalovirus exposure and HLA in healthy donors. Study results and limitations: The dataset shows that most TCR sequences were rare, while some public TCRs occurred in many donors. Across donors, sequencing depth was assumed by presence/absence analyses to be roughly uniform.

The CDR3 contains 14 residues. V lost 4 bases to trimming and J lost 4 bases; unmatched junction nucleotides: 2. From germline, CDR1 is SGHKS and CDR2 YYEKEE (reference sequence). Primers for the PCR totalled 60 Vbeta and 13 Jbeta. The protocol was immunoSEQ multiplex PCR, while the TCRdb copy is restricted to in-frame clones and leaves out a portion. This table has 150,000 to 200,000 clones, approximately 85% appearing once. J is TRBJ2-3 and V is TRBV5-5, with 11 nucleotides matching TRBD2. Material: PBMCs. The source is a woman between 50 and 59 years old in good health and CMV-seronegative. The CDR3 is CASSLGLAADTQYF. CDR3 DNA sequence: TGTGCCAGCAGCCTGGGACTAGCGGCAGATACGCAGTATTTT.